Listed here are 25 T cell receptor beta chains from one sample, sequenced in a study of shared clonotypes between healthy human individuals (dated by TCRdb to about 2020). The method was the immunoSEQ multiplex PCR assay. Not all clones reach the TCRdb copy of this immuneACCESS table, which keeps in-frame sequences only. Checked studies attribute under half of the gap to unresolved V genes and leave the rest unexplained. Across this sample there are roughly 220,000 clones, with 65% to 70% seen only once. The ten largest clones capture over 8.5% of the sample. The sample comprised memory CD4+ T cells sorted from blood. The cell subset or site label for this specimen denotes: CD45RA-negative fraction. Receptor source: a man in his thirties or forties in good health.

The gene calls are TRBV10-3 and TRBJ1-1; a weak D match, TRBD1 (5 bases). Between the trimmed V and J ends, which lost 10 bases and 3 bases, there was a span of 18 bases. This CDR3 is built from 14 residues. The germline V gene has CDR1 ENHRY and CDR2 SYGVKD. The CDR3 loop reads CASSKQAWDTEAFF. DNA for the CDR3: TGTGCCAGCAGCAAACAGGCCTGGGACACTGAAGCTTTCTTT.

The V gene is TRBV11-2, the J gene TRBJ2-7; weak D call: TRBD1 (6 bases). Germline V CDR1 and CDR2: SGHAT, FQNNGV. Trimming pared 2 bases from V and 4 bases from J, leaving 15 bases between. This CDR3 is 15 amino acids long. CDR3 nucleotide sequence: TGTGCCAGCAGCTTATCGCCCCAACAGGGTTACGAGCAGTACTTC. It translates to CASSLSPQQGYEQYF.

The chain links TRBV6-5 to TRBJ1-2, with D perhaps matching TRBD1 (5 bases). Looked up from germline, CDR1 is MNHEY and CDR2 is SVGAGI. The V and J ends lost 2 bases and 4 bases respectively, with 11 bases between them. The CDR3 extends over 14 amino acids. In DNA, the CDR3 is TGTGCCAGCAGTTACACCCAGGGCGGCTATGGCTACACCTTC. It yields the protein CASSYTQGGYGYTF.

This clone was detected once. The chain has TRBV2 and TRBJ2-1; 7 bases are shared with TRBD1. There are 14 residues in the CDR3. Germline CDR1 and CDR2: SNHLY and FYNNEI. Losses at the gene ends were 8 bases for V and 6 bases for J; bases not matched to a gene: 10. CDR3 DNA sequence: TGTGCCAGCTCCCGGGACAGAAGACCCAATGAGCAGTTCTTC. This encodes CASSRDRRPNEQFF.

J is TRBJ2-3 and V is TRBV29-1, with 7 bases fitting TRBD1. Germline CDR1 is SQVTM and CDR2 is ANQGSEA. CDR3 size: 14 residues. With V trimmed by 3 bases and J by 2 bases, 5 bases remained unmatched. CDR3 amino acids: CSVDLGQNTDTQYF. DNA for the CDR3: TGCAGCGTTGATTTGGGACAGAACACAGATACGCAGTATTTT.

The V call is TRBV4-3, the J call TRBJ2-4; maybe TRBD2 (6 bases). V gave up 1 base and J gave up 7 bases, with 17 bases separating them. The germline V gene encodes CDR1 LGHNA and CDR2 YSLEER. CDR3 size: 16 residues. The CDR3 sequence: CASSQGLRGNGNIQYF. The CDR3 coding sequence is TGCGCCAGCAGCCAAGGTTTACGGGGGAATGGGAACATTCAGTACTTC.

This chain uses TRBV7-8 with TRBJ2-3; 13 bases map to TRBD2. J lost 4 bases, V lost 5 bases, and 18 bases had no gene match. The CDR3 is made up of 20 amino acids. Germline CDR1 is SGHVS and CDR2 is FQNEAQ. Here the CDR3 reads CASSHHLGLAGEFLSDTQYF. CDR3 coding DNA: TGTGCCAGCAGCCACCACCTAGGACTAGCGGGAGAGTTTTTGTCAGATACGCAGTATTTT.

This clone was counted once. J is TRBJ1-1 and V is TRBV7-2; D might be TRBD1 (6 bases). The CDR3 length is 14 residues. V lost 1 base, J lost 5 bases, and 11 bases lay in between. Germline CDR1 reads SGHTA; CDR2 reads FQGNSA. This CDR3 is CASSLEARGTEAFF. The CDR3 nucleotides are TGTGCCAGCAGCTTAGAAGCCAGGGGAACTGAAGCTTTCTTT.

This sequence joins TRBV11-2 and TRBJ2-3, with TRBD2 identical over 11 bases. The CDR3 length is 16 residues. J was trimmed by 0 bases and V by 5 bases; bases with no gene match: 4. From germline, CDR1 is SGHAT and CDR2 FQNNGV. CDR3 nucleotide sequence: TGTGCCAGCAGCGACAGGACTAGCGGGAGCACAGATACGCAGTATTTT. Translation: CASSDRTSGSTDTQYF.

The chain uses TRBV19 and TRBJ2-7; TRBD2 might be the D (6 bases). V lost 5 bases to trimming and J lost 2 bases, with 10 bases between them. Germline values: CDR1 LNHDA, CDR2 SQIVND (reference sequence). The CDR3 is 13 residues long. In DNA, the CDR3 is TGTGCCAGTAGTGCGGGAATTACCTACGAGCAGTACTTC. This sequence encodes CASSAGITYEQYF.

The rearrangement uses TRBV7-2 and TRBJ2-5; 7 nucleotides match TRBD2. J was trimmed by 5 bases and V by 1 base; bases with no gene match: 7. CDR3 length equals 15 residues. In germline, CDR1 is SGHTA, CDR2 FQGNSA. The CDR3 DNA reads TGTGCCAGCAGCTTAGGCGGGGGAGGTGACGAGACCCAGTACTTC. Its protein is CASSLGGGGDETQYF.

There are a few counts of this clone. V usage is TRBV27 and J usage is TRBJ2-7; unclear D gene. V lost 0 bases and J lost 4, with 13 bases in between. This CDR3 has 15 residues. In germline, CDR1 is MNHEY, CDR2 SMNVEV (reference sequence). The CDR3: CASSLSIKEGYEQYF. DNA for the CDR3: TGTGCCAGCAGTTTATCGATTAAGGAAGGTTACGAGCAGTACTTC.

This clone was recorded at least ten times. The chain combines TRBV7-6 with TRBJ2-3; D not resolved. V lost 1 base and J lost 4, with 6 bases in between. The germline V gene encodes CDR1 SGHVS and CDR2 FNYEAQ. The CDR3 runs 13 residues. CDR3 DNA sequence: TGTGCCAGCAGCTTAGACAGTCCAGATACGCAGTATTTT. It codes for CASSLDSPDTQYF.

CDR3 loop: CASSLERTDTQYF. Here the CDR3 DNA reads TGTGCCAGCAGCTTAGAGAGGACAGATACGCAGTATTTT. The rearrangement uses TRBV7-2 and TRBJ2-3; D is uncertain. V was clipped by 1 base and J by 3 bases, with 5 bases between them. This CDR3 comprises 13 residues. Germline assignment: CDR1 SGHTA and CDR2 FQGNSA.

The chain is built from TRBV5-1 and TRBJ1-1; TRBD1 agrees at 7 bases. V lost 0 bases and J lost 3; bases outside the gene matches: 8. Germline V lookup: CDR1 SGHRS, CDR2 YFSETQ. The CDR3 extends over 16 amino acids. The CDR3 coding sequence is TGCGCCAGCAGCTTGGGGACAGGCTATGGCGACACTGAAGCTTTCTTT. This gives the protein CASSLGTGYGDTEAFF. Combining the CDR3 with reference TRBV5-1 and TRBJ1-1 gives the whole variable domain KAGVTQTPRYLIKTRGQQVTLSCSPISGHRSVSWYQQTPGQGLQFLFEYFSETQRNKGNFPGRFSGRQFSNSRSEMNVSTLELGDSALYLCASSLGTGYGDTEAFFGQGTRLTVV.

Points on this clone: One junction end disagrees with the germline gene, perhaps due to a read error. V gene TRBV7-7 combines with J gene TRBJ1-1, with 8 bases aligning to TRBD1. CDR1 and CDR2 (germline): SSHAT, FNYEAQ (reference sequence). This CDR3 has 13 residues. CDR3 protein: CASSLDRGTEAFF. In nucleotides, the CDR3 is TGTGCTAGCAGCTTAGACAGGGGAACTGAAGCTTTCTTT.

V gene TRBV15 combines with J gene TRBJ2-5, with D perhaps matching TRBD1 or TRBD2 (5 bases each). The V gene lost 4 bases and the J gene lost 4 bases, with 10 bases spanning the gap. Germline-derived CDR1 and CDR2 are LNHNV and YYDKDF (reference sequence). The CDR3 extends over 13 amino acids. CDR3 coding DNA: TGTGCCACCAGCACTCGGGACGGAGAGACCCAGTACTTC. Its translation is CATSTRDGETQYF.

The J gene is TRBJ2-1, the V gene TRBV2, with a weak D call TRBD2 (6 bases). CDR1 is SNHLY, CDR2 FYNNEI, per germline. Trimming removed 4 bases at V and 5 bases at J, with 15 bases between. CDR3 length: 15 residues. The CDR3: CASSVDGGTDNEQFF. The DNA of the CDR3 is TGTGCCAGCAGTGTTGACGGGGGTACAGACAATGAGCAGTTCTTC.

This rearrangement joins TRBV5-1 to TRBJ2-2; no clear D. Trimming took 0 bases from V and 10 from J, leaving 13 bases between them. This CDR3 contains 14 residues. Germline CDR1 and CDR2: SGHRS and YFSETQ. The CDR3 loop is CASSLGKASEELFF. The CDR3 DNA follows: TGCGCCAGCAGCTTGGGTAAGGCCTCAGAGGAGCTGTTTTTT.

This clone was picked up a small number of times. The chain couples TRBV19 to TRBJ1-2; D call uncertain. Germline V gene sequence: CDR1 LNHDA, CDR2 SQIVND (reference sequence). CDR3 size: 13 residues. V lost 4 bases to trimming and J lost 5 bases, with 11 bases between them. DNA for the CDR3: TGTGCCAGTAGTAACACAGTGAGGTATGGCTACACCTTC. It translates to CASSNTVRYGYTF.

CDR3 DNA: TGTGCCAGCAGTTACGGCGGCGGGAATCTCAATGAGCAGTTCTTC. Amino acids: CASSYGGGNLNEQFF. The genes are TRBV6-5 and TRBJ2-1, with a possible D match to TRBD2 (6 bases). The CDR3 is 15 residues long. The germline CDR1 and CDR2 sequences are MNHEY and SVGAGI. Between the trimmed V and J ends, which lost 2 bases and 6 bases, there was a span of 14 bases.

The chain joins TRBV5-1 to TRBJ2-5; D is uncertain. Germline V gives CDR1 SGHRS, CDR2 YFSETQ. The CDR3 contains 14 residues. Trimming shortened V by 4 bases and J by 7 bases, and 17 bases separated the two germline ends. The CDR3 DNA is TGCGCCAGCAGCGTGAGTGGGCCCTCTGGGACCCAGTACTTC. Protein sequence: CASSVSGPSGTQYF.

The chain combines TRBV30 with TRBJ1-2; D may be TRBD1 (6 bases). The V end was cut by 1 base, the J end by 1 base, with 13 bases between. The germline V gene encodes CDR1 GTSNPN and CDR2 SVGIG (reference sequence). The CDR3 spans 15 residues. The DNA for the CDR3 is TGTGCCTGGAGTGCCACAGGGCGGGGTAACTATGGCTACACCTTC. It is translated as CAWSATGRGNYGYTF.

This clone was picked up one time. The rearrangement joins TRBV28 to TRBJ1-5, with D uncertain. Germline V gene data show CDR1 as MDHEN and CDR2 as SYDVKM. The CDR3 loop spans 13 amino acids. V was clipped by 7 bases and J by 3 bases, with 10 bases between them. CDR3 sequence: CASIGGDNQPQHF. CDR3 in DNA: TGTGCCAGCATAGGAGGCGACAATCAGCCCCAGCATTTT.

For this clone: The junction differs from germline at one of its ends, possibly a read error. This chain connects TRBV28 to TRBJ1-5; 8 bases fit TRBD1. Germline CDR1 is MDHEN and CDR2 is SYDVKM. CDR3 length: 17 amino acids. For the CDR3, the DNA is TGTGCCAGCAGTTCTGGACAGGGCGGGCGTAGCTATCAGCCCCAGCATTTT. It specifies CASSSGQGGRSYQPQHF.